This TCR beta chain was profiled in a study of cytomegalovirus exposure and HLA in healthy donors. 13 Jbeta primers and 60 Vbeta primers were used for the PCR. TCRdb's copy holds only in-frame clones and misses some; the assay was immunoSEQ multiplex PCR. The sample holds tens of thousands of clones. Study outcomes and limitations: It was in a later analysis that TCR association rates were seen to vary by HLA locus, highest for DRB1 and lowest for HLA-C. An observed cluster of highly shared sequence variants was recorded as a likely sequencing artifact.

As for this clone: Antigen: not known.

CDR1 LNHNV and CDR2 YYDKDF come from the germline V gene (reference sequence). This CDR3 comprises 15 residues. V was pared by 1 base and J by 4 bases, with 3 bases of the junction left unmatched. This sequence originates from a male donor in good health and CMV-seronegative. The chain couples TRBV15 to TRBJ2-2, with 7 bases lining up with TRBD1. Sequencing was carried out using PBMCs. Here the CDR3 reads CATSRVQGVTGELFF. For the CDR3, the DNA is TGTGCCACCAGCAGAGTCCAGGGGGTCACCGGGGAGCTGTTTTTT.